This T cell receptor (beta chain) was found in a study of immune characterization of retroperitoneal liposarcoma. This CDR3 region has 11 residues. CDR1 is MNHNS and CDR2 is SASEGT in the germline V gene. Using its own MiXCR run on the PCR reads, TCRdb lists one record per CDR3 protein. The data hold some 4,200 distinct CDR3 sequences, with about a third observed a single time. Sequencing was carried out using tumor tissue. This rearrangement joins TRBV6-1 to TRBJ2-1; D not certain. The J call could be wrong; TRBJ2-7 is a better fit for the DNA end. The clonotype originates from a male donor with retroperitoneal liposarcoma. This CDR3 reads CASSRGDEQYF. The CDR3 coding sequence is TGTGCCAGCAGTCGTGGGGACGAGCAGTACTTC.